The T cell receptor (beta chain) under discussion was sequenced for a study of neurological immune-mediated disorders. Germline-derived CDR1 and CDR2 are KGHSH and LQKENI. The CDR3 is made up of 13 amino acids. Trimming took off 3 bases at V and 7 bases at J, with 13 bases between the two ends. The team produced cDNA through 5'RACE using 10-nucleotide random UMIs. TCRdb used MiXCR to reprocess the 5' RACE reads, holding one entry per CDR3 protein. The sample contains approximately 37,000 distinct CDR3 sequences, 3% to 4.5% of which appear only once. This clonotype was recorded at least ten times. The TCR comes from a man aged 25 to 45 with multiple sclerosis. Sequencing input: PBMCs. This rearrangement joins TRBV18 to TRBJ2-7; tentatively, D is TRBD2 (6 bases). CDR3 residues: CASSPGRSREQYF. The CDR3 DNA sequence: TGTGCCAGCTCACCGGGGAGGTCGAGGGAGCAGTACTTC. The full variable domain, rest sourced from reference TRBV18 and TRBJ2-7, is NAGVMQNPRHLVRRRGQEARLRCSPMKGHSHVYWYRQLPEEGLKFMVYLQKENIIDESGMPKERFSAEFPKEGPSILRIQQVVRGDSAAYFCASSPGRSREQYFGPGTRLTVT.